A single sample gave rise to the 16 T cell receptor beta chains below, sequenced in a study of glioma-infiltrating T cells. Amplification of TCR alpha and beta CDR3 regions from RNA used iRepertoire nested multiplex PCR. TCRdb passed the multiplex PCR reads through MiXCR, listing each CDR3 protein once. The sample contains roughly 100,000 distinct CDR3 sequences, 29% of which appear only once. The sequenced sample was glioma tissue, nonneoplastic brain tissue, or PBMCs (not recorded which). The receptors shown here come from a human donor with low-grade glioma or glioblastoma, undergoing nonglioma brain surgery, or in good health (not recorded which).

This chain joins TRBV7-9 and TRBJ1-2; no clear D gene. The CDR3 sequence is 13 residues long. From germline, CDR1 is SEHNR and CDR2 FQNEAQ (reference sequence). V lost 1 base to trimming and J lost 7 bases, with 10 bases between them. The CDR3 DNA is TGTGCCAGCAGCTTAGATCCGGGAGGTGGCTACACCTTC. It encodes CASSLDPGGGYTF.

On this clonotype: A read error may account for a junction end that differs from germline. The chain recombines TRBV27 with TRBJ1-5; tentatively, D is TRBD1 (5 bases). This CDR3 contains 17 residues. Germline V CDR1 and CDR2: MNHEY, SMNVEV (reference sequence). CDR3 sequence reads: CASSSGPPQYSNKPQHF. DNA of the CDR3: TGTGCCAGCAGTTCGGGGCCGCCCCAATATAGCAATAAGCCCCAGCATTTT.

This clonotype was detected many times. This chain uses TRBV6-2 or TRBV6-3 with TRBJ2-5; 9 bases are a match to TRBD1. Germline-derived CDR1 and CDR2 are MNHEY and SVGEGT. Trimming took 2 bases from V and 1 from J; bases not matched to a gene: 5. The CDR3 covers 16 residues. CDR3 residues: CASSYATGGGQETQYF. Here the CDR3 DNA reads TGTGCCAGCAGTTACGCGACAGGGGGTGGCCAAGAGACCCAGTACTTC.

This clonotype has a count of ten or more. V gene TRBV4-3 combines with J gene TRBJ1-3; D is ambiguous. Germline V gives CDR1 LGHNA, CDR2 YSLEER. The CDR3 runs to 16 residues. The ends were cut back, 0 bases at V and 2 bases at J, with 11 bases in the middle. This CDR3 reads CASSQERRQTGNTIYF. CDR3 coding DNA: TGCGCCAGCAGCCAAGAAAGAAGGCAGACTGGAAACACCATATATTTT.

Concerning this clonotype: A much bigger clone sits one base away, suggesting this may be a read error. This sequence joins TRBV19 and TRBJ2-1; D uncertain. Trimming left V 1 base short and J 7 bases short, with 17 bases between. Germline assignment: CDR1 LNHDA and CDR2 SQIVND (reference sequence). The length of the CDR3 is 16 residues. The CDR3 region is CASSIVTVRRSNEQFF. The CDR3 bases are TGTGCCAGTAGTATAGTTACAGTCCGGCGATCAAATGAGCAGTTCTTC.

On this clonotype itself: This may be a read error: a much more frequent sequence differs by one nucleotide. The V call is TRBV7-9, the J call TRBJ2-5; D unresolved. The germline V gene encodes CDR1 SEHNR and CDR2 FQNEAQ (reference sequence). CDR3 size: 14 residues. V lost 6 bases and J 4 bases, leaving 15 bases between the germline ends. The CDR3 here is CASSRDTNRETQYF. As DNA, the CDR3 is TGTGCCAGCAGTCGAGACACCAACCGAGAGACCCAGTACTTC. The variable domain in full, with the rest retrieved from reference TRBV7-9 and TRBJ2-5, is DTGVSQNPRHKITKRGQNVTFRCDPISEHNRLYWYRQTLGQGPEFLTYFQNEAQLEKSRLLSDRFSAERPKGSFSTLEIQRTEQGDSAMYLCASSRDTNRETQYFGPGTRLLVL.

A note on this clonotype: A junction boundary mismatches the germline segment, possibly from a read error. The chain uses TRBV6-2 or TRBV6-3 and TRBJ1-2; D is undetermined. Germline values: CDR1 MNHEY, CDR2 SVGEGT. This CDR3 comprises 14 residues. The CDR3 region is CASSYSILYYGYNF. The CDR3 DNA sequence: TGTGCCAGCAGTTACTCGATTTTGTACTACGGCTACAACTTC.

With respect to this clonotype: Being one base from a much bigger clone, this may be a read error. The chain employs TRBV4-1 and TRBJ1-6; 8 bases map to TRBD1. The CDR3 spans 15 residues. CDR1 and CDR2 from the germline V gene are MGHRA and YSYEKL. The junction had 7 bases not matched to a gene; V was cut back by 4 bases and J by 8 bases. In DNA form, the CDR3 reads TGCGCCAGCAGCCCGACCCGGACAGGGTATTCACCCCTCCACTTT. This sequence encodes CASSPTRTGYSPLHF.

Note on this clonotype: A junction boundary mismatches the germline segment, possibly from a read error. The V call is TRBV2, the J call TRBJ1-6; D remains ambiguous. The CDR3 runs to 14 residues. Germline V gene lookup returns CDR1 SNHLY and CDR2 FYNNEI. The CDR3: CASRSGTYNSPPHF. CDR3 coding DNA: TGTGCCAGCAGGTCGGGAACCTATAATTCACCCCCCCACTTT.

This clonotype has only a few counts. The V call is TRBV7-2, the J call TRBJ1-3, with 10 bases lining up with TRBD1. The CDR3 is made up of 16 amino acids. V gave up 5 bases and J gave up 2 bases; unmatched junction bases: 6. Germline-derived CDR1 and CDR2 are SGHTA and FQGNSA. The CDR3 DNA reads as TGTGCCAGCAGCGTTCGACAGGGGGCACCTGGAAACACCATATATTTT. Protein sequence: CASSVRQGAPGNTIYF.

The sample holds many counts of this clonotype. The rearrangement joins TRBV18 to TRBJ1-6, with D possibly TRBD1 on 6 matching bases. This CDR3 contains 15 residues. From germline, CDR1 is KGHSH and CDR2 LQKENI. V was clipped by 6 bases and J by 7 bases, with 16 bases between them. CDR3 nucleotide sequence: TGTGCCAGCTCTCTACAGACAGGAACAAATTCACCCCTCCACTTT. Amino acids: CASSLQTGTNSPLHF.

Worth noting for this clonotype: One base away lies a much larger clone, so this may be a sequencing read error. CDR3 in amino acids: CASRLQGTATQYF. The CDR3 DNA is TGTGCCAGCCGTCTCCAGGGCACTGCGACCCAGTACTTC. The chain carries TRBV28 and TRBJ2-5; D is possibly TRBD1 (5 bases). CDR3 length equals 13 residues. Germline V gene sequence: CDR1 MDHEN, CDR2 SYDVKM. V was cut by 8 bases and J by 7 bases, with 17 bases left in between.

This clonotype was detected many times. The chain is built from TRBV28 and TRBJ2-7, with TRBD2 as a possible D gene (7 bases). The CDR3 spans 14 residues. The V end lost 2 bases, the J end lost 6 bases, and 14 bases lay between the germline ends. The germline gives CDR1 MDHEN, CDR2 SYDVKM. The CDR3 DNA reads TGTGCCAGCAGTTTACTCGCGGGGGCTGTCGAGCAGTACTTC. It codes for CASSLLAGAVEQYF.

This clonotype has just a few counts. The chain employs TRBV11-3 and TRBJ2-7; D is uncertain. The V end lost 1 base, the J end lost 5 bases, and 6 bases lay between the germline ends. Germline V gene lookup returns CDR1 SGHNT and CDR2 YENEEA. The CDR3 runs 12 residues. CDR3 nucleotides: TGTGCCAGCAGCTTAGGCGTCAACGAGCAGTACTTC. As protein: CASSLGVNEQYF. Complete variable domain (other parts from reference TRBV11-3 and TRBJ2-7): EAGVVQSPRYKIIEKKQPVAFWCNPISGHNTLYWYLQNLGQGPELLIRYENEEAVDDSQLPKDRFSAERLKGVDSTLKIQPAELGDSAVYLCASSLGVNEQYFGPGTRLTVT.

Points on this clonotype: Since no conserved phenylalanine or tryptophan closes the CDR3, a read error is the likely cause. The chain employs TRBV20-1 and TRBJ2-7; 11 bases line up with TRBD2. The J call may be in error: the DNA end matches TRBJ2-1 better. The CDR3 runs to 15 residues. Germline values: CDR1 DFQATT, CDR2 SNEGSKA (reference sequence). The CDR3 bases are TGCAGTGCTAGATTAGCGGGGGGGCTTTACAATGAGCAGTTCCTC. This encodes CSARLAGGLYNEQFL.

This clonotype showed up many times. V is TRBV18 and J is TRBJ2-7, with TRBD1 matching over 8 bases. The CDR3 loop spans 12 amino acids. Germline V gene sequence: CDR1 KGHSH, CDR2 LQKENI. With V trimmed by 4 bases and J by 7 bases, 3 bases remained unmatched. The CDR3 DNA follows: TGTGCCAGCTCACAAGACAGGGGAGAGCAGTACTTC. This encodes CASSQDRGEQYF.